The source of this T cell receptor beta chain is a study of cytomegalovirus exposure and HLA in healthy donors (dated by TCRdb to 2015 to 2018). Regarding the complete study: According to an earlier analysis of several hundred of the donors, roughly 180 million T cells yielded roughly 110 million unique TCR beta sequences and roughly 280 Gb of sequence data. An early release covering roughly 580 HLA-typed donors comprised about 300 gigabases of sequencing data and tens of millions of unique TCR sequences. Among the roughly 380 genotyped donors, around 81% belonged to the genetic ancestry cluster associated with self-reported Caucasian donors. The study was designed to test whether signatures of past pathogen exposure could be identified by cataloging public T cell receptors. The study used immunosequencing to profile the T cell repertoires of several hundred subjects and linked those repertoires to cytomegalovirus serostatus. Besides the first cohort of approximately 670 subjects, a separate validation cohort made up of about 120 different subjects was used. The study combined high-throughput TCR immunosequencing, statistical association of individual TCRs with disease status, and machine learning to predict cytomegalovirus infection status. In a later analysis, previously published TCR beta repertoires from 670 or so donors were re-analyzed and high-resolution HLA genotyping was added so that TCR occurrence patterns could be studied. Rather than using new phenotypic data, the later analysis identified candidate immune exposures from TCR beta sequences and from how often those sequences occurred across donors. An earlier analysis of approximately 640 of the donors applied high-throughput TCR beta sequencing to assess whether each TCR beta V gene segment acted as functional or pseudogenic. Donor age, sex, ethnicity and CMV serostatus were compiled together with the repertoire data. A later genetic analysis took genome-wide SNP genotypes for about three fifths of the roughly 670 donors and used that subset as a discovery cohort. All discovery cohort repertoires had been generated using a single sequencing platform. Class I and class II HLA loci were covered by the typing at four-digit resolution. The number of typed donors differed by locus: about 629-640 for A, B, C, DRB1 and DQB1; 500 to 550 for DQA1; approximately 600 for DPA1; and around 490 for DPB1. Because of strong linkage in the cohort, five DR-DQ haplotypes were treated as single units for association and clustering. Among about 400 genotyped donors of the cohort, an average of around 250,000 unique TCR beta nucleotide sequences was sequenced per donor, of which about 18% were non-productive. Summary of the overall study and its limitations: A group of highly shared sequence variants was considered likely to be a technical artifact of the sequencing pipeline. In a later analysis, HLA-associated TCR beta chains showed more clonal expansion and lower generation probabilities than non-associated chains that were equally common. Because HLA typing was missing for some donors at each locus, association tests included only the typed subset. Most TCR sequences were observed very rarely across donors, whereas some public TCRs were present in many individuals. Three of the identified cytomegalovirus-associated TCR beta chains were confirmed in vitro to be specific for cytomegalovirus antigens. A later analysis found that TCR association rates varied across HLA loci, with DRB1 alleles showing the most associated TCRs and HLA-C alleles the fewest. The only immune exposure information available for the cohort was CMV serostatus. A later genetic analysis associated a missense DCLRE1C variant with V-gene and J-gene trimming of TCR beta chains, and an independent cohort replicated the association. The study listed 150 to 200 TCR beta chains as associated with cytomegalovirus. A later analysis reported that several top co-occurrence clusters appeared linked to parvovirus B19, influenza, CMV and Epstein-Barr virus. When HLA alleles, especially DR and DQ, strongly co-occurred, attributing TCR associations to individual alleles was difficult. Linkage disequilibrium might explain the correlated functional status among segregating V segments, but an unknown experimental factor could not be ruled out. Because counts were too low, approximately 15 rarely observed V segments, including chromosome 9 orphons, were excluded from the earlier analysis of some 590 of the donors. According to a later analysis, most CMV-associated TCR beta chains appeared to be HLA-restricted, and the HLA associations seemed to be driven largely by CMV exposure. Roughly uniform sequencing depth across donors was assumed in presence/absence analyses, although this assumption may not hold. A further reported finding was that TCR beta sequences accurately predicted the HLA-A and HLA-B alleles for most subjects in the first cohort. The authors suggested that the approach could potentially be extended to other disease states and immunological phenotypes. An earlier analysis of approximately 530 of the donors showed that most TCR beta V segments appeared in productive rearrangements either about 87% or about 30% of the time, which broadly matched IMGT annotations. In both the original and validation cohorts, the classifier was reported to diagnose cytomegalovirus status with high specificity and sensitivity. A later analysis associated 16,951 TCR beta sequences with specific HLA alleles at a false discovery rate of 0.05. The 87-base-pair reads could not distinguish some IMGT-functional V segments, including TRBV6-2 and TRBV6-3, so those segments were excluded. Compared with the approximately 700-donor mean, donors in an Asian-associated ancestry cluster had fewer N-insertions in productive TCRs, according to a later genetic analysis. In this cohort, only TCR beta chains were sequenced, and detectable features were limited by the absence of alpha or paired-chain data.

The cohort was made up of approximately 670 healthy bone marrow donors. All cohort members were sampled while nominally healthy, although unrecorded immune exposures were likely present. The donor tested CMV seronegative, placing the donor among the 350 to 400 seronegative members of the cohort. A peripheral blood sample was collected from each donor, and TCR beta sequencing was performed on peripheral blood mononuclear cells. The Qiagen DNeasy Blood Extraction Kit was used to extract genomic DNA from the blood cell samples. After removal of 5 bases from V and 4 bases from J, the junction retains 8 bases not matched to a gene. The CDR3 measures 16 amino acids from cysteine to phenylalanine. The read is trimmed to its CDR3 DNA, 48 bases read in frame from base 1. From the germline V gene, CDR1 is SGHAT and CDR2 is FQNNGV. Points on this clone: Its antigen has not been determined. No much larger clonotype is one base removed from it; base qualities were not supplied.

Preparation of the library involved the immunoSEQ multiplex PCR assay. For the multiplex PCR, a mixture combining 60 forward primers for TCR Vbeta segments and 13 reverse primers for TCR Jbeta segments was used. Amplification of the CDR3 region of rearranged TCR beta genes was performed with a multiplex PCR assay on genomic DNA. The Illumina HiSeq System was used to sequence the amplified TCR beta libraries as 87-base-pair reads. In the source study's methods: In a later analysis, roughly 80 million unique TCR beta chains were counted across the approximately 670 repertoires, and approximately 9.9 million of these chains were shared by at least two donors. A nearest-neighbor algorithm error-corrected the raw reads and collapsed the reads into unique sequences, merging closely related sequences to remove PCR and sequencing errors. To assign V, D and J gene segments, CDR3 sequences were aligned to IMGT reference sequences. For a sequence to be retained, at least a six-nucleotide match to both a V gene segment and a J gene segment was required. Rearrangements were called productive when the CDR3 lacked stop codons and stayed in frame with V and J; all others were non-productive. CDR3 was defined by IMGT convention, running from the second conserved V-encoded cysteine to the conserved J-encoded phenylalanine. In an earlier analysis of roughly 580 of the donors, sequences lacking an unambiguous match to a single V gene segment were excluded. In an earlier analysis of a few hundred of the donors, V segments were called functional above 56.7% productive rearrangements and were called segregating when the between-donor standard deviation exceeded 5%. A statistical classification framework was developed to diagnose cytomegalovirus status using the catalog of TCR beta chain sequences. In a later analysis, V and J genes were assigned by comparing TCR nucleotide sequences against IMGT/GENE-DB human TR gene sequences. The TCRdist pipeline was used in a later analysis to assign CDR3 sequences and most-parsimonious VDJ recombination scenarios. In a later analysis, every TCR beta chain was defined by the combination of its CDR3 amino acid sequence and its V-gene family, and reads without a unique V-gene family were dropped. In a later analysis, around 600 highly shared, low-generation-probability nucleotide sequences were removed to address suspected cross-contamination and a sequencing artifact. A later analysis calculated a clonal expansion index for each public chain from normalized within-repertoire ranks of inferred template counts. Generation probabilities in a later analysis came from a VDJ recombination model fitted to out-of-frame rearrangements, and those results were checked against IGoR. Hypergeometric tests were used in a later analysis to score TCR-TCR, TCR-HLA and TCR-CMV co-occurrence, with a repertoire-size bias correction applied to the TCR pairs. To estimate false discovery rates, a later analysis permuted the HLA or CMV assignments 20 times. In a later analysis, co-occurring TCRs were grouped using DBSCAN, with TCRdist sequence similarity added in when clustering inside HLA-allele-positive subsets. Repertoires with fewer than 30,000 or more than 120,000 public chains, plus five repertoires with anomalous nucleotide sharing, were excluded from co-occurrence clustering. TCRdb holds this immuneACCESS table with in-frame rearrangements only. Some clones are missing; in checked studies, unresolved V genes explain under half, and the rest has no known cause. V and J calls and clone size come straight from that table; D and trimming were deduced from the DNA. In all, the sample holds approximately 77,000 clones, and approximately 78% of those were seen once. Of the sample, 4% to 5.5% is held by the ten largest clones.

The TCR sequence derives from a man between 35 and 55 years old in good health and CMV-seronegative. Sequencing input: PBMCs. The chain uses TRBV11-2 and TRBJ2-1, with 10 bases aligning to TRBD2. The DNA sequence is given as TGTGCCAGCAGCCCACCCGGACTAGCGGCTTACAATGAGCAGTTCTTC. Its translation reads: CASSPPGLAAYNEQFF.